This is a list of T cell receptor beta chains from one sample in a study of human T cells and chemical hapten exposure. In TCRdb, the RACE reads were re-called with MiXCR into one record per CDR3 protein. This sample yields about 140,000 distinct CDR3 sequences, of which 10% to 15% are seen a single time; more than 1.1% belongs to the top ten. The specimen was whole blood, collected in connection with sensitization to the hapten diphenylcyclopropenone (DPC). These TCRs come from a woman in her 50s with alopecia areata. Some clones in this sample may be carry-over from other donors' samples. Each CDR3 is given with its conserved first and last residue. D genes are given only for firm matches. Not every row has a clone size; where given, it reads once, few, many or a size class.

>18|TRBV6-6|many|TRBJ1-2|-
TGTGCCAGCAGTTACTCGAAGGGGGGCGACCTCCTTAACTATGGCTACACCTTC
CASSYSKGGDLLNYGYTF
>11|TRBV6-2/TRBV6-3|few|TRBJ2-7|-
TGTGCCAGCAGTAGCGGAAACGAGCAGTACTTC
CASSSGNEQYF
>18|TRBV7-3|few|TRBJ2-2|-
TGTGCCAGCAGCCCCGGGACGGTCGTGTTGGAGGACACCGGGGAGCTGTTTTTT
CASSPGTVVLEDTGELFF
>10|TRBV30|few|TRBJ1-1|-
TGTGCCTGGGGGACCATTGAAGCTTTCTTT
CAWGTIEAFF
>14|TRBV29-1|many|TRBJ2-7|TRBD2
TGCAGCGTTGCACCGATAGCGGGAGGTTACGAGCAGTACTTC
CSVAPIAGGYEQYF
>14|TRBV11-3|-|TRBJ2-3|-
TGTGCCAGCAGCTTCACTAGATCCACAGATACGCAGTATTTT
CASSFTRSTDTQYF
>15|TRBV3-1|few|TRBJ1-1|-
TGTGCCAGCAGCCAAGGGTCGACGGGGGTGACTGAAGCTTTCTTT
CASSQGSTGVTEAFF
>13|TRBV27|many|TRBJ2-3|-
TGTGCCAGCGGACGGGACAACGAAGGGACGCAGTATTTT
CASGRDNEGTQYF
>15|TRBV11-1|many|TRBJ2-3|-
TGTGCCAGCAGCCAGATACGGGGGGCGACCAATACGCAGTATTTT
CASSQIRGATNTQYF
>14|TRBV9|-|TRBJ2-7|TRBD1
TGTGCCAGCAGCGTGGGGGACAGGACCTACGAGCAGTACTTC
CASSVGDRTYEQYF
>13|TRBV3-1|many|TRBJ1-1|-
TGTGCCAGCAGCCAAAACCATAACACTGAAGCTTTCTTT
CASSQNHNTEAFF
>13|TRBV20-1|few|TRBJ1-2|-
TGCAGTGCTAGGCATATCGGACTGAATGGCTACACCTTC
CSARHIGLNGYTF
>11|TRBV11-2|many|TRBJ2-5|-
TGTGCCAGCAGCTTAGACAGGGCCCAGTACTTC
CASSLDRAQYF
>13|TRBV29-1|few|TRBJ1-1|-
TGCAGCGTTAAAGGTGCAATGAACACTGAAGCTTTCTTT
CSVKGAMNTEAFF
>14|TRBV11-2|many|TRBJ2-2|-
TGTGCCAGCAGACGGGAATATGGGACCGGGGAGCTGTTTTTT
CASRREYGTGELFF
>15|TRBV18|-|TRBJ2-6|-
TGTGCCAGCTCATCTTCTTCCTCTGGGGCCAACGTCCTGACTTTC
CASSSSSSGANVLTF
>13|TRBV19|-|TRBJ2-1|TRBD1
TGTGCCAGTAGTACCGACAGGGGCGGCGAGCAGTTCTTC
CASSTDRGGEQFF
>15|TRBV7-6|-|TRBJ2-1|-
TGTGCCATTTCCCCTTCGCCGAGCTCCTACAATGAGCAGTTCTTC
CAISPSPSSYNEQFF
>17|TRBV3-1|few|TRBJ2-7|-
TGTGCCAGCAGCCAAGAACGGCTGACTTCCAGCTCCTACGAGCAGTACTTC
CASSQERLTSSSYEQYF
>16|TRBV7-3|-|TRBJ1-1|TRBD1
TGTGCCAGCAGCTTAACGGGTGACAGGGTGGGCACTGAAGCTTTCTTT
CASSLTGDRVGTEAFF
>15|TRBV9|few|TRBJ2-7|-
TGTGCCAGCAGCACCCATGGGGGGAGCTGGAACGAGCAGTACTTC
CASSTHGGSWNEQYF
>16|TRBV28|many|TRBJ2-1|TRBD2
TGTGCCAGCAGTTTAGTTCCCGGGACTAGCGGGAATGAGCAGTTCTTC
CASSLVPGTSGNEQFF
>13|TRBV12-3/TRBV12-4|few|TRBJ2-7|-
TGTGCCAGCAGTCTCACGAACTCCTACGAGCAGTACTTC
CASSLTNSYEQYF
>14|TRBV6-5|few|TRBJ2-7|-
TGTGCCAGCAGTTACACGAGGTATATGAGTGAGCAGTACTTC
CASSYTRYMSEQYF
>14|TRBV7-8|-|TRBJ2-5|TRBD2
TGTGCCAGCAGTCGCGGACTAGCTTTGGAGACCCAGTACTTC
CASSRGLALETQYF
>14|TRBV6-2/TRBV6-3|many|TRBJ2-7|-
TGTGCCAGCAGCTTACTGCAGGGATCCTACGAGCAGTACTTC
CASSLLQGSYEQYF
>12|TRBV7-8|-|TRBJ2-5|-
TGTGCCAGCAGCTTACCCCCTGAGACCCAGTACTTC
CASSLPPETQYF
>15|TRBV12-3/TRBV12-4|many|TRBJ2-4|-
TGTGCCAGCACCCACCGGAGGCTAGCCAAAAACATTCAGTACTTC
CASTHRRLAKNIQYF
>13|TRBV7-9|few|TRBJ1-2|TRBD1
TGTGCCAGCAGCTTCCAGGGGGCGGAAGGCTACACCTTC
CASSFQGAEGYTF
>15|TRBV20-1|-|TRBJ1-6|-
TGCAGTGCTAGGGGGGACTCCATGCCCAATTCACCCCTCCACTTT
CSARGDSMPNSPLHF
>13|TRBV4-2|many|TRBJ1-5|-
TGTGCCAGCAGCCAAGACAGGAATCAGCCCCAGCATTTT
CASSQDRNQPQHF
>14|TRBV6-6|few|TRBJ1-5|-
TGTGCCAGCAGTTCACATTCGAGCAATCAGCCCCAGCATTTT
CASSSHSSNQPQHF
>13|TRBV29-1|few|TRBJ1-3|TRBD1
TGCAGCGTTGGACAGGGGCTAGGAAACACCATATATTTT
CSVGQGLGNTIYF
>14|TRBV6-5|-|TRBJ2-1|TRBD1
TGTGCCAGCAGCCTGGGGGACAGTAGGAATGAGCAGTTCTTC
CASSLGDSRNEQFF
>12|TRBV4-1|once|TRBJ2-1|-
TGCGCCAGCAGCCAAGCGAGGGGTTCGCAGTTCTTC
CASSQARGSQFF
>15|TRBV6-6|many|TRBJ1-1|TRBD1
TGTGCCAGCAGTTACGGGACAGGGGGAGCAACTGAAGCTTTCTTT
CASSYGTGGATEAFF
>16|TRBV6-2/TRBV6-3|few|TRBJ2-7|TRBD1
TGTGCCAGCAGTTTCCTATCCGGGACAGGCCAGAACGAGCAGTACTTC
CASSFLSGTGQNEQYF
>13|TRBV5-4|few|TRBJ1-2|-
TGTGCCAGCAGCTTGATAACGGTTTATGGCTACACCTTC
CASSLITVYGYTF
>14|TRBV7-9|-|TRBJ2-4|-
TGTGCCAGCAGCTTAGTGCGAGTTGGAAACATTCAGTACTTC
CASSLVRVGNIQYF
>11|TRBV20-1|many|TRBJ1-2|-
TGCAGTGCTAGGGCCCCCGCGGGCTACACCTTC
CSARAPAGYTF
>15|TRBV20-1|few|TRBJ1-1|-
TGCAGTGCTAGAGATACGGGTGGGATGAACACTGAAGCTTTCTTT
CSARDTGGMNTEAFF
>16|TRBV28|-|TRBJ2-2|-
TGTGCCAGCAGTATGATAGGGGGCGCGGGGACCGGGGAGCTGTTTTTT
CASSMIGGAGTGELFF
>16|TRBV7-9|many|TRBJ1-2|-
TGTGCCAGCAGCGCAGGAGGCTCTGAGCCTAACTATGGCTACACCTTC
CASSAGGSEPNYGYTF
>14|TRBV12-3/TRBV12-4|many|TRBJ1-4|-
TGTGCCAGCAGTTTGAGAGGAGGAGTTCAAAAACTGTTTTTT
CASSLRGGVQKLFF
>14|TRBV24-1|many|TRBJ1-5|-
TGTGCCACCAGTGATCCAGGGGAATCAGAGCCCCAGCATTTT
CATSDPGESEPQHF
>14|TRBV12-3/TRBV12-4|many|TRBJ1-2|-
TGTGCCAGCAGTCGGACGGCGAGGGACTATGGCTACACCTTC
CASSRTARDYGYTF
>19|TRBV11-2|-|TRBJ2-5|TRBD2
TGTGCCAGCAGCCCCTCCCCCTTCCGCGGGAGCCCCATCCAAGAGACCCAGTACTTC
CASSPSPFRGSPIQETQYF
>14|TRBV18|few|TRBJ1-1|-
TGTGCCAGCTCACCAGGGAAAGAGTACACTGAAGCTTTCTTT
CASSPGKEYTEAFF
>14|TRBV28|-|TRBJ2-7|TRBD1
TGTGCCAGCAGTGGACAGGGGACCGGCTACGAGCAGTACTTC
CASSGQGTGYEQYF
>13|TRBV7-9|-|TRBJ2-7|-
TGTGCCAGCAGCTTCGGCCTTACCTACGAGCAGTACTTC
CASSFGLTYEQYF